This T cell receptor (beta chain) was recorded in a study of blood T cell repertoires in COVID-19. J lost 6 bases, V lost 4 bases, and 3 bases had no gene match. CDR1 SGHKS and CDR2 YYEKEE come from the germline V gene (reference sequence). The CDR3 runs 13 residues. TCRdb's table, derived via immunoSEQ multiplex PCR, lists solely in-frame clones and lacks some. This table holds approximately 240,000 clones, 75% to 90% found once. Sequenced input: PBMCs or T cells enriched from blood (not recorded which). The sequence was collected from a woman aged 18-30 years in a cohort exposed to, infected with or recovered from COVID-19 (not recorded which). The J gene is TRBJ2-3, the V gene TRBV5-5, with 9 bases lining up with TRBD2. CDR3 sequence reads: CASSSGGLDTQYF. The CDR3 DNA reads as TGTGCCAGCAGCAGCGGGGGGCTCGATACGCAGTATTTT.